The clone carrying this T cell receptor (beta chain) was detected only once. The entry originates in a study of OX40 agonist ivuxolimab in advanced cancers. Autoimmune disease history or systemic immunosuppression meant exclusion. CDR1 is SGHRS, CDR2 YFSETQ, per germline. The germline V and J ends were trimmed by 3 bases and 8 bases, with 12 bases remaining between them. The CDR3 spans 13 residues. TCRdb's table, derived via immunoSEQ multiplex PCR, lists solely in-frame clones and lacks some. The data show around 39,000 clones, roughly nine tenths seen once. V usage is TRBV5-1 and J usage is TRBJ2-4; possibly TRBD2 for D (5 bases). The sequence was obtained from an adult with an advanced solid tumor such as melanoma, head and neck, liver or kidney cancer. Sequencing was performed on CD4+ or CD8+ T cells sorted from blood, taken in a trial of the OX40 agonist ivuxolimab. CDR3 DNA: TGCGCCAGCAGCTGGGGAGAGGTAGACATTCAGTACTTC. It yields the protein CASSWGEVDIQYF.